Here is one T cell receptor beta chain with its context. Its antigen is still unknown. This sample is drawn from a study of cytomegalovirus exposure and HLA in healthy donors. Study results and limitations: Available immune exposure information covered CMV serostatus only. Reports state that TCR beta sequences accurately predicted most subjects' HLA-A and HLA-B alleles. When presence/absence was analysed, sequencing depth was taken to be roughly uniform across donors.

Germline values: CDR1 MDHEN, CDR2 SYDVKM. The V segment lost 5 bases and the J segment 1 base; nucleotides outside the gene matches: 6. CDR3 length: 16 residues. PCR employed 60 Vbeta and 13 Jbeta primers. The data were produced by immunoSEQ multiplex PCR, yet TCRdb's version contains in-frame clones alone and is incomplete. The repertoire holds 100,000 to 150,000 clones, with 65% to 90% as singletons. The sequence was collected from a girl aged 2 to 10 in good health and CMV-seronegative. Sequencing was done on a sample of PBMCs. This chain links TRBV28 with TRBJ2-3, with TRBD1 matching 10 bases. The CDR3, as DNA: TGTGCCAGCAGTATAACCGGGACAGGGGGCACAGATACGCAGTATTTT. Encoded protein: CASSITGTGGTDTQYF.